Shown below are 5 T cell receptor beta chains from a single sample sequenced in a study of T-cell reconstitution after alpha-beta-depleted transplantation in children. Unique molecular identifiers were incorporated during preparation of the TCRbeta library. MiXCR, run by TCRdb on the PCR reads, gives a single entry per CDR3 protein. Of over 550,000 distinct CDR3 sequences listed, about 10% are singletons. The sequences come from PBMCs from the stem cell graft donor, collected from the stem cell graft. The receptor source for this set is a human donor who donated a stem cell graft to a child with acute myeloid leukemia.

As for this clonotype: A much larger clone is a single base away; this may be a read error. J is TRBJ2-1 and V is TRBV20-1, with 14 bases aligning to TRBD2. This CDR3 contains 16 residues. Germline CDR1 DFQATT, CDR2 SNEGSKA (reference sequence). CDR3 protein: CCASTSGRVNENEQFF. The CDR3 region has the DNA TGCTGTGCTTCGACTAGCGGGAGGGTAAATGAAAATGAGCAGTTCTTC.

The sample holds a few counts of this clonotype. J is TRBJ2-2 and V is TRBV21-1; the D call of TRBD1 is as the table states it, not checked on the DNA. TRBV21-1 corresponds to a pseudogene. The CDR3 loop spans 20 amino acids. CDR3 nucleotide sequence: TGTGCCAGCAGCAAACGCCTTCGGGCGGACAGGGGAGTTTGCACCGGGGAGCTGTTTTTT. Translating gives CASSKRLRADRGVCTGELFF.

Only a few counts were recorded for this clonotype. The J gene is TRBJ2-1, the V gene TRBV7-2; TRBD2 agrees at 11 bases. The CDR3 is 17 amino acids. Trimming removed 1 base from V and 3 bases from J; junction bases left unmatched: 5. Germline V gene data show CDR1 as SGHTA and CDR2 as FQGNSA. The CDR3 DNA follows: TGTGCCAGCAGCTTAGGACAGGGACTAGCGGTCTACAATGAGCAGTTCTTC. Amino acid sequence: CASSLGQGLAVYNEQFF.

This clonotype was recorded many times. This sequence joins TRBV20-1 and TRBJ2-7; tentative D call: TRBD1 (8 bases). Trimming removed 1 base from V and 2 bases from J, with 24 bases in between. CDR1 is DFQATT and CDR2 is SNEGSKA in the germline V gene (reference sequence). The CDR3 consists of 18 residues. The CDR3 reads CSARADRAPGRSTYEQYF. The CDR3 coding sequence is TGCAGTGCTAGAGCGGACAGGGCCCCCGGGAGGTCAACCTACGAGCAGTACTTC.

The CDR3 is CASSQRTSGRFTQYF. The CDR3 coding sequence is TGTGCCAGCAGTCAACGGACTAGCGGGAGGTTCACGCAGTATTTT. The rearrangement links TRBV6-2 or TRBV6-3 to TRBJ2-3, with 14 bases that match TRBD2. The CDR3 has 15 amino acids. The V gene's germline CDR1 is MNHEY and CDR2 SVGEGT. The J segment lost 9 bases and the V segment lost 5 bases, leaving 7 bases of the junction unmatched.